The 30 T cell receptor beta chains given below trace back to one sample, sequenced in a study of patients and donors after allogeneic stem cell transplantation. TCRdb itself ran the RT-PCR reads through MiXCR, one entry per CDR3 protein. The repertoire consists of approximately 37,000 distinct CDR3 sequences, with 25% to 40% occurring once and the leading ten covering about two thirds. The sample comprised blood, either unsorted or a sorted T cell fraction (not recorded which). Every receptor here comes from a human donor who was either an allogeneic HSCT recipient or a stem cell or donor lymphocyte infusion donor (not recorded which). It is not recorded whose cells these are; they may come from a transplant donor.

The chain employs TRBV5-6 and TRBJ2-5; D might be TRBD1 (5 bases). Germline V gene lookup returns CDR1 SGHDT and CDR2 YYEEEE. With 7 bases removed from V and 1 base from J, the gap between germline ends came to 11 bases. CDR3 length: 13 amino acids. The DNA of the CDR3 is TGTGCCAGCCGAGTGGGGCCCCAAGAGACCCAGTACTTC. This gives the protein CASRVGPQETQYF.

The chain is built from TRBV2 and TRBJ2-3; D unresolved. The germline V gene has CDR1 SNHLY and CDR2 FYNNEI. The ends were cut back, 3 bases at V and 1 base at J, with 11 bases in the middle. This CDR3 has 15 amino acids. The CDR3 region is CASSDWARGTDTQYF. CDR3 bases: TGTGCCAGCAGTGACTGGGCCCGGGGCACAGATACGCAGTATTTT.

The chain's CDR3 is CASSPSTAAHYEQYF. The CDR3, as DNA: TGTGCCAGCTCTCCTTCTACGGCCGCCCACTACGAGCAGTACTTC. The gene calls are TRBV6-2 or TRBV6-3 and TRBJ2-7; no reliable D call. Germline V gene data show CDR1 as MNHEY and CDR2 as SVGEGT. This CDR3 has 15 residues. The V end lost 8 bases, the J end lost 3 bases, and 20 bases lay between the germline ends.

The V call is TRBV6-2 or TRBV6-3, the J call TRBJ2-5, with D maybe TRBD1 (5 bases). Germline CDR1 reads MNHEY; CDR2 reads SVGEGT. V lost 1 base to trimming and J lost 7 bases, with 13 bases between them. The CDR3 consists of 14 residues. Here the CDR3 reads CASSYLGQGRTQYF. CDR3 nucleotides: TGTGCCAGCAGTTACTTGGGGCAGGGTCGGACCCAGTACTTC.

V usage is TRBV7-2 and J usage is TRBJ2-4; D gene unclear. CDR3 size: 14 residues. Trimming pared 5 bases from V and 3 bases from J, leaving 11 bases between. Germline V CDR1 and CDR2: SGHTA, FQGNSA. The CDR3, as DNA: TGTGCCAGCAGCATCTCCCTGGGCAAAAACATTCAGTACTTC. Its protein product is CASSISLGKNIQYF.

This clonotype was found many times. The J gene is TRBJ1-6, the V gene TRBV4-3; TRBD1 agrees at 9 bases. The CDR3 length is 14 residues. Germline loops: CDR1 LGHNA, CDR2 YSLEER. The V and J ends lost 6 bases and 5 bases, in that order; junction bases with no gene match: 2. Here the CDR3 reads CASSRDRDNSPLHF. DNA of the CDR3: TGCGCCAGCAGTCGGGACAGGGATAATTCACCCCTCCACTTT.

There are a few counts of this clonotype. V gene TRBV19 combines with J gene TRBJ2-2, with TRBD2 matching 11 bases. This CDR3 spans 17 amino acids. With 7 bases clipped from V and 1 base from J, the junction kept 8 bases outside the gene matches. The germline gives CDR1 LNHDA, CDR2 SQIVND (reference sequence). The CDR3 spells CASMTSGTRRNTGELFF. The CDR3, as DNA: TGTGCCAGTATGACTAGCGGGACCCGGAGGAACACCGGGGAGCTGTTTTTT.

This chain links TRBV3-1 with TRBJ1-1, with D unclear. In germline, CDR1 is LGHDT, CDR2 YNNKEL (reference sequence). V lost 8 bases and J 0 bases, leaving 7 bases between the germline ends. The CDR3 consists of 12 residues. The CDR3 DNA reads as TGTGCCAGCTCCCAGGTGAACACTGAAGCTTTCTTT. Its translation: CASSQVNTEAFF.

CDR3 in amino acids: CASSVASGFDNEQFF. CDR3 in DNA: TGCGCCAGCAGCGTGGCTAGCGGTTTTGACAATGAGCAGTTCTTC. The rearrangement joins TRBV5-1 to TRBJ2-1; 7 positions agree with TRBD2. The CDR3 has 15 residues. V shed 4 bases and J 5 bases; nucleotides not matched to a gene: 9. Germline values: CDR1 SGHRS, CDR2 YFSETQ.

The CDR3 protein is CASSQTGWNQPQHF. DNA of the CDR3: TGTGCCAGCAGCCAGACAGGGTGGAATCAGCCCCAGCATTTT. V and J are TRBV9 and TRBJ1-5; the match to TRBD1 covers 7 bases. The CDR3 contains 14 residues. V lost 4 bases to trimming and J lost 4 bases; unmatched junction nucleotides: 5. Germline lookup yields CDR1 SGDLS and CDR2 YYNGEE.

This clonotype was observed once. One end of the junction fails to match germline, which may point to a read error. The chain combines TRBV29-1 with TRBJ2-6, with D perhaps TRBD2 (8 bases). Germline values: CDR1 SQVTM, CDR2 ANQGSEA. The CDR3 extends over 15 amino acids. The CDR3 protein is CSVITPREGANVLTF. For the CDR3, the DNA is TGCAGCGTCATAACTCCCCGGGAGGGGGCCAACGTCCTGACTTTT.

This clonotype has just a few counts. This sequence joins TRBV20-1 and TRBJ2-7; 12 nucleotides match TRBD1. Germline V gene data show CDR1 as DFQATT and CDR2 as SNEGSKA (reference sequence). This CDR3 contains 12 residues. Trimming took 6 bases from V and 5 from J; bases not matched to a gene: 2. The CDR3 is CSAGTGGNEQYF. Written as DNA, the CDR3 is TGCAGTGCCGGGACAGGGGGCAACGAGCAGTACTTC.

The chain joins TRBV7-9 to TRBJ2-7; D uncertain. The ends were cut back, 4 bases at V and 6 bases at J, with 19 bases in the middle. The CDR3 covers 15 residues. Germline V gene data show CDR1 as SEHNR and CDR2 as FQNEAQ (reference sequence). CDR3 nucleotide sequence: TGTGCCAGCAGCTCACCCTCATGGTCCGTTGGCGAGCAGTACTTC. It codes for CASSSPSWSVGEQYF.

This clonotype was observed a handful of times. The J gene is TRBJ2-7, the V gene TRBV6-1, with D possibly being TRBD2 (5 bases). Germline V CDR1 and CDR2: MNHNS, SASEGT. The CDR3 is 15 amino acids. The ends were cut back, 3 bases at V and 5 bases at J, with 17 bases in the middle. In nucleotides, the CDR3 is TGTGCCAGCAGTGACGGAGGAGGTTTCGTGAACGAGCAGTACTTC. Translated: CASSDGGGFVNEQYF.

The V gene is TRBV27, the J gene TRBJ1-6; D is possibly TRBD1 (6 bases). Germline CDR1 reads MNHEY; CDR2 reads SMNVEV (reference sequence). Trimming pared 11 bases from V and 11 bases from J, leaving 16 bases between. The CDR3 is 12 residues long. Here the CDR3 DNA reads TGTGCCGGCTGGGACATCGGCGCACCCCTCCACTTT. As protein: CAGWDIGAPLHF.

V and J are TRBV9 and TRBJ2-1; D unresolved. Germline CDR1 reads SGDLS; CDR2 reads YYNGEE. The CDR3 has 15 amino acids. Trimming took off 8 bases at V and 1 base at J, with 16 bases between the two ends. The CDR3 loop is CASSLGLGSYNEQFF. CDR3 coding DNA: TGTGCCAGTTCCCTAGGGTTGGGGTCCTACAATGAGCAGTTCTTC.

V gene TRBV21-1 combines with J gene TRBJ2-7. TRBV21-1 is a known pseudogene. This CDR3 is 16 amino acids long. Here the CDR3 reads CASSNPREQISYEQYF. The CDR3 coding sequence is TGTGCCAGCAGCAATCCCCGAGAGCAGATCTCCTACGAGCAGTACTTC.

This clonotype showed up just a few times. V and J are TRBV28 and TRBJ2-3; D remains ambiguous. V was shortened by 3 bases and J by 3 bases, with 13 bases between the two germline ends. This CDR3 has 15 amino acids. Germline CDR1 MDHEN, CDR2 SYDVKM. The chain's CDR3 is CASSFTGFATDTQYF. For the CDR3, the DNA is TGTGCCAGCAGTTTCACCGGGTTTGCGACAGATACGCAGTATTTT.

On this clonotype: At one end the junction does not follow the germline gene, possibly because of a read error. The J gene is TRBJ2-5, the V gene TRBV5-4; 7 nucleotides agree with TRBD2. The CDR3 contains 16 residues. CDR1 and CDR2 from the germline V gene are SGHNT and YYREEE (reference sequence). CDR3 bases: TGTGTCAGCAGCCCGGGAGGTAGGACTCACCAAGAGACCCAGTACTTC. Protein sequence: CVSSPGGRTHQETQYF.

V is TRBV7-6 and J is TRBJ1-5, with 7 bases matching TRBD1. Germline-derived CDR1 and CDR2 are SGHVS and FNYEAQ. V trimming: 5 bases; J trimming: 7 bases; junction bases outside the gene matches: 8. The CDR3 sequence is 14 residues long. The CDR3 protein is CASSVEGAGQPQHF. CDR3 nucleotide sequence: TGTGCCAGCAGCGTCGAGGGGGCGGGACAGCCCCAGCATTTT.

The rearrangement joins TRBV7-2 to TRBJ2-4; D perhaps matches TRBD2 (7 bases). V gave up 0 bases and J gave up 3 bases, with 9 bases separating them. From germline, CDR1 is SGHTA and CDR2 FQGNSA. The CDR3 sequence is 15 residues long. In DNA form, the CDR3 reads TGTGCCAGCAGCTTAGCGGGAGGGGGCAAAAACATTCAGTACTTC. It translates to CASSLAGGGKNIQYF.

CDR3 DNA sequence: TGTGCCAGCAGTTATCAGCCCAGGGCTGGAAACACCATATATTTT. Its translation: CASSYQPRAGNTIYF. The chain uses TRBV6-5 and TRBJ1-3; tentative D call: TRBD1 (5 bases). This CDR3 region has 15 residues. V shed 3 bases and J shed 2 bases, with 11 bases lying between them. Germline values: CDR1 MNHEY, CDR2 SVGAGI.

This rearrangement joins TRBV5-6 to TRBJ2-7; D call uncertain. The CDR3 has 13 amino acids. The germline V and J ends were trimmed by 4 bases and 5 bases, with 13 bases remaining between them. Germline CDR1 and CDR2: SGHDT and YYEEEE. The CDR3 nucleotides are TGTGCCAGCAGCCCCGCCGGGCATAACGAGCAGTACTTC. This codes for CASSPAGHNEQYF.

J is TRBJ2-5 and V is TRBV4-3; 7 bases are a match to TRBD2. V lost 1 base and J lost 4; bases outside the gene matches: 3. CDR3 size: 14 residues. Looked up from germline, CDR1 is LGHNA and CDR2 is YSLEER. CDR3 in amino acids: CASSQGSGGETQYF. In DNA, the CDR3 is TGCGCCAGCAGCCAAGGTTCGGGAGGAGAGACCCAGTACTTC.

There are a few counts of this clonotype. This sequence joins TRBV9 and TRBJ2-5, with TRBD1 matching 7 bases. The CDR3 consists of 15 residues. CDR1 SGDLS and CDR2 YYNGEE come from the germline V gene. The trim removed 3 bases at V and 5 bases at J, leaving 10 bases unmatched. CDR3 region: CASSANIQGSETQYF. CDR3 coding DNA: TGTGCCAGCAGCGCAAACATACAGGGGAGTGAGACCCAGTACTTC.

The chain combines TRBV25-1 with TRBJ1-1; D is perhaps TRBD1 (6 bases). Deletions cut 9 bases from V and 10 bases from J, with 24 bases between. The CDR3 sequence is 14 residues long. The germline V gene encodes CDR1 MGHDK and CDR2 SYGVNS. The CDR3 sequence is CASSVIDVTRGAFF. CDR3 DNA: TGTGCCAGTTCCGTAATCGACGTTACCAGGGGAGCTTTCTTT.

This rearrangement joins TRBV28 to TRBJ2-7; TRBD2 might be the D (5 bases). This CDR3 is built from 11 residues. Germline-derived CDR1 and CDR2 are MDHEN and SYDVKM. V was pared by 8 bases and J by 6 bases, with 11 bases between. The CDR3 is CASRTPLEQYF. CDR3 sequence (DNA): TGTGCCAGCCGGACTCCGCTCGAGCAGTACTTC.

This clonotype was detected only a few times. V gene TRBV20-1 combines with J gene TRBJ2-1; no clear D gene. The germline V gene has CDR1 DFQATT and CDR2 SNEGSKA (reference sequence). V was trimmed by 3 bases and J by 7 bases, leaving 10 bases between them. This CDR3 region has 12 residues. This CDR3 reads CSASLSSNEQFF. For the CDR3, the DNA is TGCAGTGCTAGTCTTTCCAGTAATGAGCAGTTCTTC.

In this sample, this clonotype turned up a few times. This chain links TRBV20-1 with TRBJ2-7; 7 bases align to TRBD1. V dropped 6 bases and J dropped 5; count of bases not matched to a gene: 10. CDR1 and CDR2 from the germline V gene are DFQATT and SNEGSKA (reference sequence). This CDR3 is built from 13 residues. The chain's CDR3 is CSAPDRDFHEQYF. In DNA form, the CDR3 reads TGCAGTGCCCCCGACAGGGATTTTCACGAGCAGTACTTC.

This clonotype was seen repeatedly, ten times or more. V and J are TRBV6-5 and TRBJ1-1; the D gene is possibly TRBD1 (6 bases). The CDR3 is 15 amino acids. Trimming stripped 5 bases from V and 8 bases from J, with 21 bases between. Germline V gene sequence: CDR1 MNHEY, CDR2 SVGAGI. The DNA of the CDR3 is TGTGCCAGCAGTCGGGGAACAGGGACCGGCGCGGAAGCTTTCTTT. Protein: CASSRGTGTGAEAFF.